The clone carrying this T cell receptor beta chain has a count of ten or more. Stated time point: newly diagnosed GD, antithyroid drugs for less than 3 months. The TCR library was prepared using RNA isolated from PBMCs. The data derive from a study of regulatory T cells in long-lasting Graves disease. Libraries of TCR beta came from iRepertoire HTBI primers plus Arm-PCR of CDR3 regions. A single record per CDR3 protein comes from TCRdb applying MiXCR to the multiplex PCR reads. The sample holds 380,000 or so distinct CDR3 sequences, roughly 15% seen once. The CDR3 contains 16 residues. V was clipped by 0 bases and J by 7 bases, with 16 bases between them. Germline V gives CDR1 LGHDT, CDR2 YNNKEL (reference sequence). This sample also belongs to another study, concerning T cells in Graves' hyperthyroidism and ophthalmopathy.

The material sequenced was peripheral blood mononuclear cells (PBMCs), taken at new diagnosis, from a patient treated with antithyroid drugs. The TCR originated in a woman in her late teens or twenties with Graves disease. The chain is built from TRBV3-1 and TRBJ1-5; D might be TRBD1 (5 bases). CDR3 amino acids: CASSQDHGVRGQPQHF. In nucleotides, the CDR3 is TGTGCCAGCAGCCAAGATCACGGGGTCCGGGGGCAGCCCCAGCATTTT.